This TCR beta chain was profiled in a study of T cells in Graves' hyperthyroidism and ophthalmopathy. Regions amplified from RNA transcripts were the TCR beta CDR3 regions. The HTBI set primed first-round TCR CDR3 RT-PCR. One entry per CDR3 protein, called by TCRdb with MiXCR from the multiplex PCR reads. The sample contains 750,000 to 950,000 distinct CDR3 sequences, more than 30% of which appear only once. V dropped 3 bases and J dropped 9 bases, with 18 bases sitting between them. The CDR3 is 14 residues long. Germline assignment: CDR1 SGHAT and CDR2 FQNNGV. Source material: blood. The receptor comes from a man aged 18 to 35 with Graves' hyperthyroidism. This sequence joins TRBV11-2 and TRBJ2-7; D call uncertain. Here the CDR3 reads CASSFLAEQNGQYF. The CDR3 coding sequence is TGTGCCAGCAGCTTCCTGGCAGAGCAGAACGGGCAGTACTTC.